This T cell receptor (beta chain) was profiled in a study of blood T cell repertoires in COVID-19. Across the study: The United States, Italy and Spain provided the acute and convalescent COVID-19 samples. The cDNA or gDNA used as material had been derived from T cells, B-cell-depleted T cells, or PBMCs.

As originally analysed: Reference gene primer amplification in the assay estimated nucleated cell counts. Only in-frame clones appear in the TCRdb table, and some are missing; sequencing was by immunoSEQ multiplex PCR. The V and J calls and clone size were taken over from that table, and D and trimming were inferred from the DNA. The data contain about 52,000 clones, around 83% of them singletons. Germline lookup yields CDR1 SGHRS and CDR2 YFSETQ. The CDR3 is 14 amino acids. Trimming left V 5 bases short and J 2 bases short, with 14 bases between. This clone was seen just once. Sequencing was carried out using peripheral blood. The sequence was collected from a human donor in a cohort sampled during active COVID-19. This rearrangement joins TRBV5-1 to TRBJ2-7; D is possibly TRBD1 (6 bases). The DNA for the CDR3 is TGCGCCAGCAGATCTCAGGGGTTAACCTACGAGCAGTACTTC. Its protein product is CASRSQGLTYEQYF.